This section outlines one TCR beta chain sequence together with its context. In germline, CDR1 is LGHNA, CDR2 YSLEER. The CDR3 runs to 15 residues. Germline trimming cut 3 bases from V and 0 bases from J; bases unmatched to any gene: 2. The data were produced by immunoSEQ multiplex PCR, yet TCRdb's version contains in-frame clones alone and is incomplete. The data hold over 150,000 clones, with approximately 80% observed a single time. The sample is drawn from a study of blood T cell repertoires in COVID-19. Study information: The origin of the acute and convalescent COVID-19 samples was the United States, Italy and Spain. The analysed material was cDNA or gDNA that came from T cells, B-cell-depleted T cells, or PBMCs.

The rearrangement joins TRBV4-3 to TRBJ1-3; 7 bases match TRBD1. The receptor was derived from an elderly woman with active or convalescent COVID-19. Sample: peripheral blood. Written as DNA, the CDR3 is TGCGCCAGCAGCCAGGGGACAGTCTCTGGAAACACCATATATTTT. Amino acid sequence: CASSQGTVSGNTIYF.